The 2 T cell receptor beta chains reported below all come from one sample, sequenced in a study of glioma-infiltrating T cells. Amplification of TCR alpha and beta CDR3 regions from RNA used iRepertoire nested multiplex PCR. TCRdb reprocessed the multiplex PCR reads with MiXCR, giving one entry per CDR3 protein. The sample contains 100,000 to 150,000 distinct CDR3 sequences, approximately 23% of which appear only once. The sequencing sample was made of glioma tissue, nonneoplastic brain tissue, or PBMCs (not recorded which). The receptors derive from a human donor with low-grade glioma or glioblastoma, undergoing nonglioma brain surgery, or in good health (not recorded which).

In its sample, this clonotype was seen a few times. The CDR3 nucleotides read TGCAGCGGATATCAGGTCCAAGAGACCCAGTACTTC. Protein product: CSGYQVQETQYF. The V call is TRBV29-1, the J call TRBJ2-5; D not resolved. Germline assignment: CDR1 SQVTM and CDR2 ANQGSEA. There are 12 residues in the CDR3. V shed 7 bases and J shed 1 base, with 10 bases lying between them.

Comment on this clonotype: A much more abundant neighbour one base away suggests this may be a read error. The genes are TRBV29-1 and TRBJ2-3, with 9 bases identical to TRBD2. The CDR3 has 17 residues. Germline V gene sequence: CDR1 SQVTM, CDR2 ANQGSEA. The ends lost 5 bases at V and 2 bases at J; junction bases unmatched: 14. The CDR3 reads CSVFGTSWRGDTDTQYF. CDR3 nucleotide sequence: TGCAGCGTTTTCGGGACTAGCTGGAGAGGGGACACAGATACGCAGTATTTT.